This T cell receptor beta chain was captured in a study of T cells in Graves' hyperthyroidism and ophthalmopathy. Whole-study context: Blood was drawn when the patient was first diagnosed and still untreated.

With regard to this clonotype: The antigen is not known.

Study-level results: From stable hyperthyroidism, ophthalmopathy was separated by a 13 V-J model.

The source material, RNA transcripts, was used to amplify TCR beta CDR3 regions. Primed by the HTBI set, a first-round RT-PCR was run on the TCR CDR3. TCRdb independently ran MiXCR on the multiplex PCR reads; one entry per CDR3 protein. Found here are around 690,000 distinct CDR3 sequences, around 20% of them singletons; the top ten hold 34%. Germline CDR1 reads DFQATT; CDR2 reads SNEGSKA (reference sequence). This CDR3 has 14 residues. Trimming shortened V by 4 bases and J by 2 bases, and 12 bases separated the two germline ends. The sequence derives from a man aged 25-40 years with Graves' ophthalmopathy. This chain uses TRBV20-1 with TRBJ1-5; D not resolved. Sequencing was done on a sample of blood. In DNA, the CDR3 is TGCAGTGCTACCAAAGACACCGGCAATCAGCCCCAGCATTTT. It yields the protein CSATKDTGNQPQHF.